A selection of T cell receptor beta chains follows, all from one sample in a study of graft-versus-host responses after intestinal transplantation. Antigens for these TCRs are unknown. Data came from immunoSEQ multiplex PCR; TCRdb stores just in-frame clones and leaves some out. The sample consists of about 91,000 clones, 91% of them appearing once. The specimen was unstimulated CD4+ T cells sorted from spleen or lymph node cells, collected before transplant. The receptor set was obtained from a human donor who was the organ donor for an intestinal transplant. The CDR3 runs from the conserved cysteine through the conserved F or W. The D gene is left open where the match is weak. A row's size may be missing; if present it is once, few, many or a size class.

>.|13|TRBV29-1|TRBJ2-7|.
CSVMKGRLYEQYF
TGCAGCGTTATGAAGGGGCGTCTCTACGAGCAGTACTTC
>.|13|TRBV29-1|TRBJ1-6|.
CSVGTEINSPLHF
TGCAGCGTTGGGACAGAGATTAATTCACCCCTCCACTTT
>.|13|TRBV5-1|TRBJ1-1|.
CASSLTENTEAFF
TGCGCCAGCAGCCTGACAGAGAACACTGAAGCTTTCTTT
>.|14|TRBV7-9|TRBJ1-1|.
CASSLGSEGTKAFF
TGTGCCAGCAGCTTAGGGTCAGAGGGCACTAAAGCTTTCTTT
>once|17|TRBV5-1|TRBJ2-7|TRBD2
CASSLGGSGGVQYEQYF
TGCGCCAGCAGCTTGGGGGGAAGCGGGGGTGTTCAGTACGAGCAGTACTTC
>.|14|TRBV29-1|TRBJ2-3|TRBD2
CSVLAGGGTDTQYF
TGCAGCGTTCTTGCGGGAGGGGGCACAGATACGCAGTATTTT
>once|18|TRBV27|TRBJ1-5|.
CASSLWPPRTGSNQPQHF
TGTGCCAGCAGTTTATGGCCTCCCCGTACAGGGAGCAATCAGCCCCAGCATTTT
>.|16|TRBV7-3|TRBJ2-3|TRBD1
CASSRGDRGGTDTQYF
TGTGCCAGCAGCCGAGGGGACAGGGGGGGCACAGATACGCAGTATTTT
>.|16|TRBV7-9|TRBJ2-2|TRBD1
CASSHGQGLYTGELFF
TGTGCCAGCAGCCATGGACAGGGGCTGTACACCGGGGAGCTGTTTTTT
>.|14|TRBV7-3|TRBJ2-2|.
CASSPQGFGGELFF
TGTGCCAGCAGCCCCCAGGGGTTTGGCGGGGAGCTGTTTTTT
>.|14|TRBV2|TRBJ2-7|.
CASSEGQLSYEQYF
TGTGCCAGCAGTGAGGGGCAGCTTAGCTACGAGCAGTACTTC
>once|16|TRBV7-6|TRBJ2-1|TRBD2
CASSLRGTSGFNEQFF
TGTGCCAGCAGCTTAAGAGGGACTAGCGGATTTAATGAGCAGTTCTTC
>.|19|TRBV28|TRBJ2-6|.
CASMRGTGTPISGANVLTF
TGTGCCAGTATGAGGGGGACCGGGACGCCGATATCTGGGGCCAACGTCCTGACTTTC
>few|13|TRBV30|TRBJ1-4|.
CAWSVRRVEKLFF
TGTGCCTGGAGTGTACGGAGGGTCGAAAAACTGTTTTTT
>once|21|TRBV29-1|TRBJ2-7|TRBD1
CSPEGQRASDWQLRSSYEQYF
TGCAGCCCTGAGGGACAGCGAGCTTCGGACTGGCAACTTAGGAGCTCCTACGAGCAGTACTTC
>.|16|TRBV28|TRBJ2-3|TRBD1
CASSPRQGVLTDTQYF
TGTGCCAGCAGTCCAAGACAGGGGGTCCTCACAGATACGCAGTATTTT
>.|13|TRBV11-3|TRBJ2-7|TRBD1
CASSRQGIDEQYF
TGTGCCAGCAGCCGACAGGGGATCGACGAGCAGTACTTC